The 4 T cell receptor beta chains listed next were all sequenced from one sample in a study of CD8 T cells in Susac syndrome. When the RNA was reverse transcribed, random hexamers were used with an input of 0.5 to 1 ug. TCRdb ran MiXCR on the immunoSEQ multiplex PCR reads and lists one entry per CDR3 protein. The repertoire holds around 230,000 distinct CDR3 sequences, with roughly 96% as singletons. Sample: CD4+ T cells from PBMCs. The receptor set was obtained from a human donor with multiple sclerosis.

The CDR3 nucleotides read TGCAGCTTCCGACAGTACAATGAGCAGTTCTTC. Translation: CSFRQYNEQFF. The V gene is TRBV29-1, the J gene TRBJ2-1, with TRBD1 as a possible D gene (5 bases). Trimming took 8 bases from V and 4 from J, leaving 9 bases between them. Germline assignment: CDR1 SQVTM and CDR2 ANQGSEA. CDR3 size: 11 residues.

The rearrangement uses TRBV2 and TRBJ2-3; D is possibly TRBD1 or TRBD2 (5 bases each). This CDR3 has 14 amino acids. The V gene's germline CDR1 is SNHLY and CDR2 FYNNEI. Trimming removed 8 bases from V and 6 bases from J, with 18 bases in between. The CDR3 is CASPTRGPTDTQYF. The CDR3 nucleotides are TGTGCCAGCCCCACTCGGGGACCCACGGATACGCAGTATTTT.

This clonotype was seen a single time. The chain combines TRBV29-1 with TRBJ2-7, with D unclear. The germline CDR1 and CDR2 sequences are SQVTM and ANQGSEA. Trimming removed 4 bases from V and 3 bases from J, with 13 bases in between. This CDR3 spans 13 amino acids. CDR3 sequence reads: CSVVTPRFYEQYF. The CDR3 DNA reads as TGCAGCGTTGTAACTCCTAGATTCTACGAGCAGTACTTC.

The chain couples TRBV29-1 to TRBJ2-7, with TRBD2 matching over 9 bases. V was clipped by 6 bases and J by 3 bases; unmatched bases: 9. The CDR3 is made up of 14 amino acids. Germline V lookup: CDR1 SQVTM, CDR2 ANQGSEA. CDR3 sequence (DNA): TGCAGCGTACGGGTGGGACTAGCAGACTACGAGCAGTACTTC. Encoded protein: CSVRVGLADYEQYF.